One and the same sample provided the 9 T cell receptor beta chains below, sequenced in a study of STAT5B mutations in CD4+ large granular lymphocyte leukemia. Sequencing used immunoSEQ multiplex PCR; TCRdb keeps in-frame clones, though not all of them. The sample gives around 34,000 clones, approximately 80% of which show up once; roughly 4.4% is in the top ten. Sample: CD4+ T cells from blood buffy coats. The receptors stem from a human donor in good health.

J is TRBJ2-1 and V is TRBV4-1; the match to TRBD1 covers 8 bases. J gave up 0 bases and V 4 bases, and 5 bases lay outside the gene matches. This CDR3 is 16 amino acids long. In germline, CDR1 is MGHRA, CDR2 YSYEKL. As DNA, the CDR3 is TGCGCCAGCAGCCCGTCGGGGACAGGCTCCTACAATGAGCAGTTCTTC. This sequence encodes CASSPSGTGSYNEQFF.

Comments on this clone: A junction end diverges from the germline sequence, so it may reflect a read error. The V call is TRBV7-2, the J call TRBJ2-1; D is unclear. This CDR3 is built from 12 residues. Germline CDR1 is SGHTA and CDR2 is FQGNSA. The CDR3 loop reads CASRLGYNEQFF. The CDR3 nucleotides read TGTGCCAGCAGGTTAGGGTACAATGAGCAGTTCTTC.

The V and J genes are TRBV7-6 and TRBJ2-2; D remains unclear. Trimming pared 2 bases from V and 0 bases from J, leaving 13 bases between. The CDR3 totals 17 residues. The V gene's germline CDR1 is SGHVS and CDR2 FNYEAQ. DNA for the CDR3: TGTGCCAGCAGCTTATTTGGTAGGGCACCGAACACCGGGGAGCTGTTTTTT. As protein: CASSLFGRAPNTGELFF. Full variable domain (rest looked up from reference TRBV7-6 and TRBJ2-2): GAGVSQSPRYKVTKRGQDVALRCDPISGHVSLYWYRQALGQGPEFLTYFNYEAQQDKSGLPNDRFSAERPEGSISTLTIQRTEQRDSAMYRCASSLFGRAPNTGELFFGEGSRLTVL.

The chain carries TRBV21-1 and TRBJ2-7; the listed D gene, TRBD1, was not tested against the DNA. TRBV21-1 constitutes a pseudogene. This CDR3 has 15 amino acids. Here the CDR3 reads CATPGQGHFSYEQYF. The CDR3 coding sequence is TGTGCCACTCCGGGACAGGGCCATTTCTCCTACGAGCAGTACTTC.

The rearrangement links TRBV27 to TRBJ2-1; 9 bases agree with TRBD2. The length of the CDR3 is 15 residues. With V trimmed by 1 base and J by 8 bases, 6 bases remained unmatched. The germline V gene encodes CDR1 MNHEY and CDR2 SMNVEV (reference sequence). The CDR3 spells CASSLLREGPDEQFF. CDR3 nucleotide sequence: TGTGCCAGCAGTTTATTGCGGGAGGGCCCAGATGAGCAGTTCTTC.

Only one count was recorded for this clone. The gene calls are TRBV19 and TRBJ2-5; 8 bases map to TRBD2. The germline V gene has CDR1 LNHDA and CDR2 SQIVND (reference sequence). The CDR3 is 15 amino acids. Germline trimming cut 2 bases from V and 4 bases from J; bases unmatched to any gene: 6. Written as DNA, the CDR3 is TGTGCCAGTAGTATAAGCGGGAGTATCGGAGAGACCCAGTACTTC. Its translation: CASSISGSIGETQYF.

The chain links TRBV10-3 to TRBJ1-2, with D possibly matching TRBD1 (6 bases). V was cut by 10 bases and J by 2 bases, with 29 bases left in between. The germline CDR1 and CDR2 sequences are ENHRY and SYGVKD. CDR3 length: 18 amino acids. In DNA, the CDR3 is TGTGCCACTTCTCTATTACCGACAGGCAGGGGCTCGAACTATGGCTACACCTTC. Translating it yields CATSLLPTGRGSNYGYTF.

The chain employs TRBV28 and TRBJ2-1; D is ambiguous. V lost 3 bases, J lost 0 bases, and 12 bases lay in between. Germline values: CDR1 MDHEN, CDR2 SYDVKM. The CDR3 runs 16 residues. The CDR3 nucleotides read TGTGCCAGCAGTTTCATATCATCGAGCTCCTACAATGAGCAGTTCTTC. It specifies CASSFISSSSYNEQFF.

The chain employs TRBV7-8 and TRBJ2-7; 10 bases agree with TRBD2. The junction had 9 bases not matched to a gene; V was cut back by 4 bases and J by 6 bases. The germline V gene has CDR1 SGHVS and CDR2 FQNEAQ. The CDR3 has 15 amino acids. CDR3 nucleotide sequence: TGTGCCAGCAGCTCCCTGGCTAGCGGGAGTCGCGAGCAGTACTTC. It translates to CASSSLASGSREQYF.